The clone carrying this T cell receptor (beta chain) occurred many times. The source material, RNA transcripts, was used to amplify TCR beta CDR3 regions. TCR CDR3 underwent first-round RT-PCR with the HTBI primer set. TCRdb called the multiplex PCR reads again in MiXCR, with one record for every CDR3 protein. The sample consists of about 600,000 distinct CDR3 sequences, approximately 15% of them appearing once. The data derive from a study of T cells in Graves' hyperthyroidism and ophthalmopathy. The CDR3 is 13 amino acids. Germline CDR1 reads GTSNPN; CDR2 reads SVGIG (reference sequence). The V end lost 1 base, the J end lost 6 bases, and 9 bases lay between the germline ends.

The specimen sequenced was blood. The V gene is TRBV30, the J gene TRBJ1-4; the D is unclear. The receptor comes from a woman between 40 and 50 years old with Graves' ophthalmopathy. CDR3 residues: CAWSAGTDEKLFF. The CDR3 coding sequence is TGTGCCTGGAGTGCCGGTACGGATGAAAAACTGTTTTTT. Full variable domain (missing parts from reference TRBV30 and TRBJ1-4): SQTIHQWPATLVQPVGSPLSLECTVEGTSNPNLYWYRQAAGRGLQLLFYSVGIGQISSEVPQNLSASRPQDRQFILSSKKLLLSDSGFYLCAWSAGTDEKLFFGSGTQLSVL.